These 22 T cell receptor beta chains originate from one sample sequenced in a study of T-cell reconstitution after alpha-beta-depleted transplantation in children. Unique molecular identifiers were incorporated into the prepared TCRbeta library. TCRdb reprocessed the PCR reads with MiXCR, giving one entry per CDR3 protein. The sample holds 900,000 or so distinct CDR3 sequences, less than 20% seen once. Source: PBMCs, mostly from graft donor cells, taken 360 days after TCRalphabeta/CD19-depleted stem cell transplant. Receptors were obtained from a male patient between 5 and 17 years old who had a stem cell transplant for acute lymphoblastic leukemia, so the T cells may come from the graft donor.

The chain employs TRBV12-3 or TRBV12-4 and TRBJ1-2, with D unclear. This CDR3 region has 17 residues. V was pared by 3 bases and J by 3 bases, with 20 bases between. The DNA of the CDR3 is TGTGCCAGCAGTTTTCGCCACGGAGGAATCGACCACTATGGCTACACCTTC. It codes for CASSFRHGGIDHYGYTF.

This clonotype was counted a few times. The gene calls are TRBV2 and TRBJ2-2; D unclear. This CDR3 has 13 residues. The V end lost 9 bases, the J end lost 1 base, and 9 bases lay between the germline ends. The germline V gene encodes CDR1 SNHLY and CDR2 FYNNEI. The CDR3 protein is CARKRLNTGELFF. The CDR3 DNA follows: TGTGCCAGGAAAAGACTGAACACCGGGGAGCTGTTTTTT.

This chain connects TRBV12-5 to TRBJ2-1; 8 nucleotides line up with TRBD2. Germline V gene lookup returns CDR1 LGHNT and CDR2 FRNRAP. The CDR3 is 19 amino acids. Unmatched junction bases numbered 18, after V lost 5 bases and J lost 3 bases. The CDR3 here is CASGRPPGTRAPYYNEQFF. The CDR3 DNA reads TGTGCTAGTGGTCGTCCCCCCGGGACTAGGGCCCCTTACTACAATGAGCAGTTCTTC.

This clonotype was seen a few times. The chain recombines TRBV5-1 with TRBJ2-7; D is possibly TRBD1 (6 bases). The CDR3 has 15 residues. V was trimmed by 0 bases and J by 6 bases, leaving 16 bases between them. Looked up from germline, CDR1 is SGHRS and CDR2 is YFSETQ. The DNA of the CDR3 is TGCGCCAGCAGCTTGGACCGACAGGATGAGTTCGAGCAGTACTTC. Amino acids: CASSLDRQDEFEQYF.

This clonotype came up many times. This chain connects TRBV20-1 to TRBJ1-5, with D tentatively TRBD1 (5 bases). V was pared by 3 bases and J by 5 bases, with 5 bases between. Germline-derived CDR1 and CDR2 are DFQATT and SNEGSKA (reference sequence). The CDR3 length is 11 residues. DNA of the CDR3: TGCAGTGCTAGGGGGGATCAGCCCCAGCATTTT. As protein: CSARGDQPQHF.

This clonotype has a handful of counts. The chain couples TRBV13 to TRBJ2-6; no reliable D call. Germline V gene sequence: CDR1 PRHDT, CDR2 FYEKMQ (reference sequence). The CDR3 is 15 amino acids. V gave up 8 bases and J gave up 2 bases, with 13 bases separating them. DNA of the CDR3: TGTGCCAGCCTATTTGGACGGACTGGGGCCAACGTCCTGACTTTC. It specifies CASLFGRTGANVLTF.

This clonotype has a handful of counts. This CDR3 reads CSATGPAPEQYF. The CDR3 DNA follows: TGCAGTGCAACTGGACCAGCACCCGAGCAGTACTTC. V gene TRBV20-1 combines with J gene TRBJ2-7; D gene ambiguous. Germline-derived CDR1 and CDR2 are DFQATT and SNEGSKA (reference sequence). Between the trimmed V and J ends, which lost 6 bases and 6 bases, there was a span of 15 bases. This CDR3 is 12 amino acids long.

The CDR3 reads CASSWGPQGQETQYF. CDR3 bases: TGCGCCAGCAGCTGGGGTCCCCAGGGGCAAGAGACCCAGTACTTC. This chain links TRBV5-1 with TRBJ2-5, with D possibly being TRBD1 (6 bases). From germline, CDR1 is SGHRS and CDR2 YFSETQ. Trimming removed 3 bases at V and 2 bases at J, with 14 bases between. The CDR3 loop spans 15 amino acids. Combining the CDR3 with reference TRBV5-1 and TRBJ2-5 gives the whole variable domain KAGVTQTPRYLIKTRGQQVTLSCSPISGHRSVSWYQQTPGQGLQFLFEYFSETQRNKGNFPGRFSGRQFSNSRSEMNVSTLELGDSALYLCASSWGPQGQETQYFGPGTRLLVL.

This clonotype was observed a handful of times. The gene calls are TRBV7-8 and TRBJ2-5, with TRBD2 matching 9 bases. CDR1 is SGHVS, CDR2 FQNEAQ, per germline. This CDR3 region has 15 residues. The junction had 6 bases not matched to a gene; V was cut back by 5 bases and J by 2 bases. The CDR3 region has the DNA TGTGCCAGCAGCCACGGACTAGCGCCTCAAGAGACCCAGTACTTC. Encoded protein: CASSHGLAPQETQYF.

The rearrangement links TRBV19 to TRBJ2-7; D is uncertain. The CDR3 sequence is 13 residues long. Germline V gene sequence: CDR1 LNHDA, CDR2 SQIVND (reference sequence). The V end was cut by 6 bases, the J end by 1 base, with 10 bases between. The CDR3 coding sequence is TGTGCCAGTAGCCCCCACCTTTCCTACGAGCAGTACTTC. Translated, it gives CASSPHLSYEQYF.

This clonotype occurred many times. The chain uses TRBV18 and TRBJ2-1, with 7 bases aligning to TRBD2. The CDR3 runs 15 residues. CDR1 is KGHSH and CDR2 is LQKENI in the germline V gene. Trimming at V came to 3 bases and at J to 3 bases, leaving 5 bases not matched to a gene. The CDR3 reads CASSPTAGSYNEQFF. The CDR3 DNA sequence: TGTGCCAGCTCACCCACAGCGGGAAGCTACAATGAGCAGTTCTTC. Combining the CDR3 with reference TRBV18 and TRBJ2-1 gives the whole variable domain NAGVMQNPRHLVRRRGQEARLRCSPMKGHSHVYWYRQLPEEGLKFMVYLQKENIIDESGMPKERFSAEFPKEGPSILRIQQVVRGDSAAYFCASSPTAGSYNEQFFGPGTRLTVL.

This clonotype showed up just a few times. The V gene is TRBV29-1, the J gene TRBJ2-7; a possible D gene is TRBD1 (7 bases). V was pared by 2 bases and J by 4 bases, with 18 bases between. The CDR3 is made up of 15 amino acids. Germline assignment: CDR1 SQVTM and CDR2 ANQGSEA. In nucleotides, the CDR3 is TGCAGCGTTGAATCGGATCAGGGGGGCCTATACGAGCAGTACTTC. Protein product: CSVESDQGGLYEQYF.

The chain has TRBV9 and TRBJ2-5; TRBD2 matches 11 bases. The CDR3 has 16 amino acids. V lost 1 base, J lost 5 bases, and 7 bases stayed unmatched. Germline V gives CDR1 SGDLS, CDR2 YYNGEE. CDR3 loop: CASSVWVAGGGETQYF. The CDR3 coding sequence is TGTGCCAGCAGCGTATGGGTAGCGGGAGGGGGGGAGACCCAGTACTTC.

This clonotype was seen repeatedly, ten times or more. V and J are TRBV5-1 and TRBJ2-7; TRBD1 agrees at 8 bases. From germline, CDR1 is SGHRS and CDR2 YFSETQ. CDR3 size: 15 residues. Trimming at V came to 2 bases and at J to 5 bases, leaving 9 bases not matched to a gene. Here the CDR3 reads CASSFEQGARDEQYF. CDR3 bases: TGCGCCAGCAGCTTTGAGCAGGGGGCGCGAGACGAGCAGTACTTC.

This chain links TRBV20-1 with TRBJ2-7, with unresolved D. CDR3 size: 11 residues. V lost 3 bases to trimming and J lost 2 bases, with 5 bases between them. Germline V gene lookup returns CDR1 DFQATT and CDR2 SNEGSKA (reference sequence). The CDR3 here is CSASQAYEQYF. For the CDR3, the DNA is TGCAGTGCTAGTCAGGCCTACGAGCAGTACTTC.

The chain joins TRBV9 to TRBJ2-5; 7 nucleotides match TRBD1. Germline CDR1 reads SGDLS; CDR2 reads YYNGEE. The CDR3 consists of 15 residues. The V gene end was trimmed by 3 bases and the J gene end by 5 bases; junction bases not matched to a gene: 10. The CDR3 DNA sequence: TGTGCCAGCAGCGCTTCTCCTAGGGGGCCGGAGACCCAGTACTTC. Its protein is CASSASPRGPETQYF. Variable domain in full (rest from reference TRBV9 and TRBJ2-5): DSGVTQTPKHLITATGQRVTLRCSPRSGDLSVYWYQQSLDQGLQFLIQYYNGEERAKGNILERFSAQQFPDLHSELNLSSLELGDSALYFCASSASPRGPETQYFGPGTRLLVL.

This clonotype turned up a few times. This chain joins TRBV27 and TRBJ2-1; 8 bases map to TRBD2. J lost 3 bases, V lost 3 bases, and 7 bases had no gene match. The germline gives CDR1 MNHEY, CDR2 SMNVEV (reference sequence). This CDR3 is built from 16 residues. For the CDR3, the DNA is TGTGCCAGCAGTTTCCGACCGGGACTAGGCTACAATGAGCAGTTCTTC. This sequence encodes CASSFRPGLGYNEQFF.

This sequence joins TRBV4-1 and TRBJ2-3; TRBD2 is a possible D gene (5 bases). V was pared by 2 bases and J by 9 bases, with 9 bases between. This CDR3 region has 12 residues. Germline CDR1 reads MGHRA; CDR2 reads YSYEKL. This chain's CDR3 is CASSQNGITQYF. The CDR3 DNA reads TGCGCCAGCAGCCAAAACGGGATCACGCAGTATTTT.

The J gene is TRBJ1-4, the V gene TRBV6-5; D is perhaps TRBD1 (5 bases). CDR3 length equals 14 residues. CDR1 is MNHEY and CDR2 is SVGAGI in the germline V gene. V lost 1 base and J lost 6, with 9 bases in between. CDR3 DNA: TGTGCCAGCAGTTACTTGGGGGAGTATGAAAAACTGTTTTTT. As protein: CASSYLGEYEKLFF.

This clonotype was seen only a few times. The CDR3, as DNA: TGTGCCAGCAGCTCTCTGACGCGAGACAGGGATTCTGAAAAACTGTTTTTT. Amino acid sequence: CASSSLTRDRDSEKLFF. This chain uses TRBV7-3 with TRBJ1-4; 7 nucleotides match TRBD1. Per germline, CDR1 SGHTA and CDR2 FQGTGA. The CDR3 extends over 17 amino acids. V lost 4 bases and J lost 7; bases outside the gene matches: 15.

The chain couples TRBV2 to TRBJ1-5, with TRBD1 matching 8 bases. Germline-derived CDR1 and CDR2 are SNHLY and FYNNEI. This CDR3 spans 15 amino acids. The J segment lost 5 bases and the V segment lost 6 bases, leaving 9 bases of the junction unmatched. The CDR3 sequence is CASRVGGQGYQPQHF. The CDR3 bases are TGTGCCAGCAGAGTAGGTGGACAGGGCTATCAGCCCCAGCATTTT. The whole variable domain, filled in from reference TRBV2 and TRBJ1-5, reads EPEVTQTPSHQVTQMGQEVILRCVPISNHLYFYWYRQILGQKVEFLVSFYNNEISEKSEIFDDQFSVERPDGSNFTLKIRSTKLEDSAMYFCASRVGGQGYQPQHFGDGTRLSIL.

The chain combines TRBV6-5 with TRBJ1-2, with D hard to call. Looked up from germline, CDR1 is MNHEY and CDR2 is SVGAGI. The CDR3 totals 13 residues. Between the trimmed V and J ends, which lost 2 bases and 5 bases, there was a span of 9 bases. The DNA of the CDR3 is TGTGCCAGCAGTTACGGGATAAAATATGGCTACACCTTC. Amino acids: CASSYGIKYGYTF.